Included here is one T cell receptor beta chain sequence, with context. The antigen remains unidentified. The PCR was carried out with 60 Vbeta primers and 13 Jbeta primers. The assay was immunoSEQ multiplex PCR, and TCRdb's table has in-frame clones only and misses some. The table records 110,000 or so clones, more than 70% of them present only once. The data were taken from a study of cytomegalovirus exposure and HLA in healthy donors. General study points: A later analysis showed TCR association rates differing by HLA locus, peaking at DRB1 and lowest at HLA-C.

Germline loops: CDR1 WNHNN, CDR2 SYGVQD (reference sequence). The CDR3 totals 14 residues. J lost 5 bases, V lost 1 base, and 2 bases had no gene match. Material for sequencing was PBMCs. The TCR comes from a man between 50 and 59 years old in good health and CMV-seropositive. The gene calls are TRBV10-1 and TRBJ2-5; TRBD1 matches at 9 bases. The CDR3, as DNA: TGCGCCAGCAGTGAGTGGACAGGGGTCGAGACCCAGTACTTC. Translating it yields CASSEWTGVETQYF.